This T cell receptor (beta chain) was observed in a study of identifying expanded T cells in peripheral blood. Notes on the study in general: Technical replicates showed about 1.1 changed clones; two weeks approximately 16; four weeks 19. Variance in clone template counts between two-week samples significantly increased with total template count across all healthy donors.

To note about this clone: Antigen: not known.

V was cut by 5 bases and J by 3 bases, with 11 bases left in between. CDR3 size: 13 residues. Germline V gene data show CDR1 as SGHTA and CDR2 as FQGTGA. No infections or other immune events were documented during collection. Data came from immunoSEQ multiplex PCR; TCRdb stores just in-frame clones and leaves some out. The table lists about 91,000 clones, around nine tenths of them singletons. Sequencing input: blood. The rearrangement links TRBV7-3 to TRBJ2-7; tentatively, D is TRBD1 (5 bases). The TCR was taken from a person between 18 and 75 years old in good health. CDR3 protein: CASSRNRHYEQYF. The CDR3 DNA sequence: TGTGCCAGCAGCCGTAACAGGCACTACGAGCAGTACTTC.